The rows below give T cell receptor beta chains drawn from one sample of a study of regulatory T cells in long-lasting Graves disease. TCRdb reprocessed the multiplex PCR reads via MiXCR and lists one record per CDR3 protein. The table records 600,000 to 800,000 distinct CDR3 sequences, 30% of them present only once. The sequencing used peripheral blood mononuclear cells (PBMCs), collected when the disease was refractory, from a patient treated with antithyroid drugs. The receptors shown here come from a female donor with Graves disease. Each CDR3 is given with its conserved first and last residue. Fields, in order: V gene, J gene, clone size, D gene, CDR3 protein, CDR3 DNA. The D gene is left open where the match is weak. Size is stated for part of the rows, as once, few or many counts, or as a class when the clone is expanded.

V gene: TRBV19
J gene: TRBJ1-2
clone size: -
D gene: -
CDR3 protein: CASRDGDYGYTF
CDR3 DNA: TGTGCCAGTAGGGACGGTGACTATGGCTACACCTTC

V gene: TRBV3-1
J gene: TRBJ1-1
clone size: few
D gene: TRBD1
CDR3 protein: CASSQNTGAEAFF
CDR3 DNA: TGTGCCAGCAGCCAAAATACAGGGGCTGAAGCTTTCTTT

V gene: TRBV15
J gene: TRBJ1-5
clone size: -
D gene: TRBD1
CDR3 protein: CATSRGGDRVFQPQHF
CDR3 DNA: TGTGCCACCAGCAGAGGAGGTGACAGGGTATTTCAGCCCCAGCATTTT

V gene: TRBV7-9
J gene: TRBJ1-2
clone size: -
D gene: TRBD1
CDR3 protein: CASSPAETGHYGYTF
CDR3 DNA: TGTGCCAGCAGCCCGGCCGAGACAGGGCACTATGGCTACACCTTC

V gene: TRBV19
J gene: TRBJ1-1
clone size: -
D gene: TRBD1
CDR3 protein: CASTPDRGLEASF
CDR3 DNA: TGTGCCAGTACCCCGGACAGGGGGCTTGAAGCTTCCTTT

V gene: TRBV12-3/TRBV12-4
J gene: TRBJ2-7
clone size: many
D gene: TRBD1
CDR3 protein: CASSLGDRAPVYAF
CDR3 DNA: TGTGCCAGCAGTTTGGGGGACAGGGCGCCGGTTTATGCTTTC

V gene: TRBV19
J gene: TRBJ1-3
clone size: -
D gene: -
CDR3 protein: CASTLSSGNTIYF
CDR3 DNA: TGTGCCAGTACTCTCAGCTCTGGAAACACCATATATTTT

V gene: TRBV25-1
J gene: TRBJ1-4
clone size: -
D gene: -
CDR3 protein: CASSELEDRKLFF
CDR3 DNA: TGTGCCAGCAGTGAATTGGAGGATAGGAAACTGTTTTTT

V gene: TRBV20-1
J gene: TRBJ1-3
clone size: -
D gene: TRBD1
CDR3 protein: CSAREPGQGFGNTIYF
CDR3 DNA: TGCAGTGCTAGAGAGCCGGGACAGGGCTTTGGAAACACCATATATTTT

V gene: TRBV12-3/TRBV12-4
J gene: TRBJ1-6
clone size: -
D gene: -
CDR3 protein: CASSPQPGNSPLHF
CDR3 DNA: TGTGCCAGCAGTCCTCAGCCGGGCAATTCACCCCTCCACTTT

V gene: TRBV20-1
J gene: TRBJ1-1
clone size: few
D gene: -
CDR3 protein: CSGPGILNTEAFF
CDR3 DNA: TGCAGTGGCCCAGGGATCCTGAACACTGAAGCTTTCTTT

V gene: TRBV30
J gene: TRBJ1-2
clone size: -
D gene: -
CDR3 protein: CALAVLLTNYGYTF
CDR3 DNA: TGTGCCTTGGCGGTCCTCCTTACCAACTATGGCTACACCTTC

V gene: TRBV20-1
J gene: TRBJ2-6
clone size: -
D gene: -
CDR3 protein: CSARLLTPGQLSGANVLTF
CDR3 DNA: TGCAGTGCTAGACTTCTTACCCCGGGACAACTCTCTGGGGCCAACGTCCTGACTTTC

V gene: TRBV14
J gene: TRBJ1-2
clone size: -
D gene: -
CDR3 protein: CASSQDRGRPGGGYTF
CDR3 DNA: TGTGCCAGCAGCCAAGATCGGGGGAGACCAGGTGGTGGCTACACCTTC

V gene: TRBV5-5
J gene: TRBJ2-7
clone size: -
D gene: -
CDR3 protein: CASSPLWSGDEQYF
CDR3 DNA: TGTGCCAGCAGCCCTCTCTGGTCGGGCGACGAGCAGTACTTC

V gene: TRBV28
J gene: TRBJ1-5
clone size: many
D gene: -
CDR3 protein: CASSFAGRRNQPQHF
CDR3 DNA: TGTGCCAGCAGTTTTGCGGGTAGACGCAATCAGCCCCAGCATTTT

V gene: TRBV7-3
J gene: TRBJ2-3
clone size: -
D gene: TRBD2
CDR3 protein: CASSPAGGGADTQYF
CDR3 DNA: TGTGCCAGCAGCCCCGCGGGAGGGGGGGCAGATACGCAGTATTTT

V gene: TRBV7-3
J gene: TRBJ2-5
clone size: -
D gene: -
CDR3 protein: CASSLQRGGSQETQYF
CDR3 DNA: TGTGCCAGCAGCCTCCAAAGAGGCGGCTCTCAAGAGACCCAGTACTTC

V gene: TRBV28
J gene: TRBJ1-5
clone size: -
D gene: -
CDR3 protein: CASVTEEPQHF
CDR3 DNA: TGTGCCAGCGTCACGGAGGAGCCCCAGCATTTT

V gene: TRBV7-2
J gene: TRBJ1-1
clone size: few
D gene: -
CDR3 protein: CASSLWGRTSEAFF
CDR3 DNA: TGTGCCAGCAGCTTATGGGGCAGGACAAGTGAAGCTTTCTTT

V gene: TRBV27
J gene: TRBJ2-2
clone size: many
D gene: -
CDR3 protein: CASSPSTVNTGELFF
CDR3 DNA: TGTGCCAGCAGTCCGTCGACAGTGAACACCGGGGAGCTGTTTTTT

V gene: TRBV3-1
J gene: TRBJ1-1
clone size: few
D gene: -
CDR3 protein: CASSQEPVWTEAFF
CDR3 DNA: TGTGCCAGCAGCCAAGAGCCCGTATGGACTGAAGCTTTCTTT

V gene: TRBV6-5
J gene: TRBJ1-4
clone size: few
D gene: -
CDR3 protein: CASNYGATNEKLFF
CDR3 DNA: TGTGCCAGCAATTACGGAGCAACTAATGAAAAACTGTTTTTT

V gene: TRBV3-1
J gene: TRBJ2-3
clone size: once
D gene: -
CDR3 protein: CASSQDSRAGTQYF
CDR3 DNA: TGTGCCAGCAGCCAAGATAGCCGCGCGGGTACGCAGTATTTT

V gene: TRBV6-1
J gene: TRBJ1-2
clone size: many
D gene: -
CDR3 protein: CATSGGLKGNRYTF
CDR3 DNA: TGTGCCACCTCGGGAGGACTGAAGGGGAATCGCTACACCTTC

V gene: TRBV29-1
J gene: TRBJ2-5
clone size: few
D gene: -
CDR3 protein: CSVSRNQETQYF
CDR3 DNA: TGCAGCGTTTCCCGCAACCAAGAGACCCAGTACTTC

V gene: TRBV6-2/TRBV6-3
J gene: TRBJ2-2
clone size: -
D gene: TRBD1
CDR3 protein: CASSPTGAAGELFF
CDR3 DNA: TGTGCCAGCAGCCCGACAGGGGCGGCCGGGGAGCTGTTTTTT

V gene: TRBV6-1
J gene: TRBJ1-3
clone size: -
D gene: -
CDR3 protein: CASTRQASSGNTIYF
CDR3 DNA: TGTGCCAGCACCCGACAGGCCTCCTCTGGAAACACCATATATTTT

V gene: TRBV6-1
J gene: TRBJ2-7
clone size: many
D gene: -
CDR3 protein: CASSEAKVGLWLGEQYF
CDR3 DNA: TGTGCCAGCAGTGAAGCTAAAGTCGGGCTTTGGTTGGGCGAGCAGTACTTC